The 22 T cell receptor beta chains in this list originate from one sample, sequenced in a study of shared clonotypes between healthy human individuals. TCRdb's copy holds only in-frame clones and misses some; the assay was immunoSEQ multiplex PCR. Altogether roughly 1.5 million clones are present, under 99% being singletons, with the ten largest covering less than 0.55%. The sequencing input was naive CD4+ T cells sorted from blood. As to subset: CD45RA+ positively selected. These receptor sequences come from a man aged 25 to 40 in good health.

The rearrangement joins TRBV5-1 to TRBJ2-1, with 10 nucleotides matching TRBD2. The CDR3 spans 17 residues. Germline V gives CDR1 SGHRS, CDR2 YFSETQ. The V and J ends lost 4 bases and 4 bases, in that order; junction bases with no gene match: 11. Here the CDR3 reads CASSPGLLAGEYNEQFF. For the CDR3, the DNA is TGCGCCAGCAGCCCGGGGTTGCTAGCGGGAGAGTACAATGAGCAGTTCTTC.

In regard to this clone: An end of the junction differs from the germline gene, which may be a read error. The chain combines TRBV20-1 with TRBJ1-2, with 7 bases identical to TRBD1. The CDR3 has 11 amino acids. Per germline, CDR1 DFQATT and CDR2 SNEGSKA (reference sequence). The CDR3 DNA follows: TGTTCGAGACAGGGAAGTTATGGCTACACCTTC. Translated: CSRQGSYGYTF.

This clone appeared a single time. CDR3 in DNA: TGTGCCAGCAGCCTATTGACAGGGCCCTACGAGCAGTACTTC. Translated: CASSLLTGPYEQYF. This chain uses TRBV7-9 with TRBJ2-7; 7 nucleotides match TRBD1. CDR3 length equals 14 residues. In germline, CDR1 is SEHNR, CDR2 FQNEAQ (reference sequence). The V segment lost 5 bases and the J segment 2 bases; nucleotides outside the gene matches: 6. The full variable domain, in which reference TRBV7-9 and TRBJ2-7 provide the parts outside the CDR3, is DTGVSQNPRHKITKRGQNVTFRCDPISEHNRLYWYRQTLGQGPEFLTYFQNEAQLEKSRLLSDRFSAERPKGSFSTLEIQRTEQGDSAMYLCASSLLTGPYEQYFGPGTRLTVT.

The rearrangement links TRBV19 to TRBJ2-3, with D maybe TRBD1 (6 bases). The CDR3 extends over 15 amino acids. V lost 5 bases to trimming and J lost 4 bases, with 16 bases between them. Germline loops: CDR1 LNHDA, CDR2 SQIVND (reference sequence). CDR3 nucleotide sequence: TGTGCCAGTAGTCCCCACAGGGATAGCGCAGATACGCAGTATTTT. It codes for CASSPHRDSADTQYF.

This clone is a singleton in its sample. Different DNA sequences within this sample yield the same CDR3. The rearrangement joins TRBV9 to TRBJ2-7; 11 bases line up with TRBD2. In germline, CDR1 is SGDLS, CDR2 YYNGEE. The CDR3 is 14 residues long. With V trimmed by 3 bases and J by 3 bases, 2 bases remained unmatched. The CDR3 here is CASSAGTSGYEQYF. CDR3 DNA sequence: TGTGCCAGCAGCGCCGGGACTAGCGGCTACGAGCAGTACTTC.

V gene TRBV19 combines with J gene TRBJ1-1; D ambiguous. Germline CDR1 and CDR2: LNHDA and SQIVND (reference sequence). The CDR3 contains 12 residues. Trimming removed 5 bases at V and 4 bases at J, with 8 bases between. The CDR3 DNA sequence: TGTGCCAGTAGTCAGCCGGTCACTGAAGCTTTCTTT. Translation: CASSQPVTEAFF. The whole variable domain, filled in from reference TRBV19 and TRBJ1-1, reads DGGITQSPKYLFRKEGQNVTLSCEQNLNHDAMYWYRQDPGQGLRLIYYSQIVNDFQKGDIAEGYSVSREKKESFPLTVTSAQKNPTAFYLCASSQPVTEAFFGQGTRLTVV.

The genes are TRBV5-6 and TRBJ2-6; no clear D gene. With 0 bases removed from V and 2 bases from J, the gap between germline ends came to 6 bases. Per the germline V gene, CDR1 is SGHDT and CDR2 is YYEEEE. This CDR3 is 15 amino acids long. CDR3 in DNA: TGTGCCAGCAGCTTGGGGGAAACTGGGGCCAACGTCCTGACTTTC. It yields the protein CASSLGETGANVLTF.

The chain combines TRBV11-2 with TRBJ2-1, with 8 bases identical to TRBD1. This CDR3 comprises 17 residues. Germline lookup yields CDR1 SGHAT and CDR2 FQNNGV. V shed 5 bases, J shed 2 bases, and the junction held 11 bases outside the gene matches. The CDR3 coding sequence is TGTGCCAGCAGCACCGGGACAGGCTTCAAGACCTACAATGAGCAGTTCTTC. Translation gives CASSTGTGFKTYNEQFF.

The chain combines TRBV5-8 with TRBJ2-3; 12 positions match TRBD2. V dropped 1 base and J dropped 8; count of bases not matched to a gene: 5. CDR3 length: 15 residues. The germline V gene has CDR1 SGHTS and CDR2 YDEGEE. The DNA for the CDR3 is TGTGCCAGCAGCTTGAGACTAGCGGGAGTGGCTACGCAGTATTTT. It codes for CASSLRLAGVATQYF.

The CDR3 region is CASSSGAGGELFF. The CDR3 DNA sequence: TGTGCCAGCAGTTCAGGGGCCGGAGGGGAGCTGTTTTTT. The chain combines TRBV28 with TRBJ2-2, with D perhaps TRBD1 (6 bases). Trimming stripped 4 bases from V and 8 bases from J, with 11 bases between. The V gene's germline CDR1 is MDHEN and CDR2 SYDVKM. The CDR3 runs to 13 residues.

V is TRBV7-8 and J is TRBJ2-5; no definite D call. V was cut by 1 base and J by 1 base, with 4 bases left in between. This CDR3 region has 13 residues. Germline V CDR1 and CDR2: SGHVS, FQNEAQ. In DNA, the CDR3 is TGTGCCAGCAGCTTAGTCCTCCAAGAGACCCAGTACTTC. Its protein is CASSLVLQETQYF.

This clone was counted a single time. This rearrangement joins TRBV18 to TRBJ2-1; weak D call: TRBD1 (5 bases). The CDR3 runs to 15 residues. CDR1 and CDR2 from the germline V gene are KGHSH and LQKENI. V dropped 3 bases and J dropped 5 bases, with 14 bases sitting between them. The CDR3: CASSPTTGHNNEQFF. The CDR3 nucleotides are TGTGCCAGCTCACCTACCACAGGCCACAACAATGAGCAGTTCTTC.

Regarding this clone: The sample carries other DNA sequences with the same CDR3. The CDR3 DNA reads TGTGCCAGCAGCTTAGGGCACGAGCAGTACTTC. This codes for CASSLGHEQYF. The chain couples TRBV5-4 to TRBJ2-7; unclear D gene. Germline CDR1 reads SGHNT; CDR2 reads YYREEE (reference sequence). The ends were cut back, 2 bases at V and 5 bases at J, with 5 bases in the middle. There are 11 residues in the CDR3.

The V and J genes are TRBV9 and TRBJ2-7, with 10 bases aligning to TRBD1. The length of the CDR3 is 15 residues. Germline V gene data show CDR1 as SGDLS and CDR2 as YYNGEE. The V segment lost 2 bases and the J segment 1 base; nucleotides outside the gene matches: 3. The CDR3 sequence: CASSVDRGTSYEQYF. The CDR3 DNA reads as TGTGCCAGCAGCGTGGACAGGGGGACTTCCTACGAGCAGTACTTC.

The count of this clone is one. The CDR3 coding sequence is TGTGCCAGCTCTATCCTTGAAAAACTGTTTTTT. The encoded protein is CASSILEKLFF. J is TRBJ1-4 and V is TRBV7-9, with no clear D. The CDR3 totals 11 residues. From germline, CDR1 is SEHNR and CDR2 FQNEAQ (reference sequence). The V end was cut by 8 bases, the J end by 7 bases, with 8 bases between.

This sequence joins TRBV10-3 and TRBJ1-1; D gene uncertain. Germline values: CDR1 ENHRY, CDR2 SYGVKD. This CDR3 is built from 15 residues. V lost 2 bases and J 0 bases, leaving 10 bases between the germline ends. The CDR3 coding sequence is TGTGCCATCAGTGAGGGAACAAGTATGAACACTGAAGCTTTCTTT. Amino acid sequence: CAISEGTSMNTEAFF.

The chain recombines TRBV14 with TRBJ2-2, with 7 bases matching TRBD2. The germline V gene encodes CDR1 SGHDN and CDR2 FVKESK. The V gene end was trimmed by 2 bases and the J gene end by 0 bases; junction bases not matched to a gene: 6. The CDR3 covers 17 residues. The CDR3 bases are TGTGCCAGCAGCCAATACCGGGGACTAACGAACACCGGGGAGCTGTTTTTT. Protein product: CASSQYRGLTNTGELFF.

The V call is TRBV5-8, the J call TRBJ2-7; 7 bases line up with TRBD1. The V gene end was trimmed by 4 bases and the J gene end by 7 bases; junction bases not matched to a gene: 11. CDR1 SGHTS and CDR2 YDEGEE come from the germline V gene. The CDR3 is made up of 14 amino acids. The CDR3 DNA reads TGTGCCAGCAGCAGCGACAGGGCGGGTAGTGAGCAGTACTTC. Translation: CASSSDRAGSEQYF. Together with reference TRBV5-8 and TRBJ2-7, the CDR3 gives the full variable domain: EAGVTQSPTHLIKTRGQQATLRCSPISGHTSVYWYQQALGLGLQFLLWYDEGEERNRGNFPPRFSGRQFPNYSSELNVNALELEDSALYLCASSSDRAGSEQYFGPGTRLTVT.

The chain employs TRBV7-2 and TRBJ2-1, with D perhaps matching TRBD1 or TRBD2 (5 bases each). This CDR3 region has 13 residues. The V end was cut by 5 bases, the J end by 12 bases, with 17 bases between. Per germline, CDR1 SGHTA and CDR2 FQGNSA. The DNA of the CDR3 is TGTGCCAGCAGCCCTACGCTAGGGACCCGGCAGTTCTTC. It translates to CASSPTLGTRQFF.

The J gene is TRBJ2-7, the V gene TRBV14; TRBD1 might be the D (6 bases). This CDR3 region has 16 residues. Trimming pared 2 bases from V and 2 bases from J, leaving 16 bases between. CDR1 is SGHDN and CDR2 is FVKESK in the germline V gene. The CDR3: CASSQRRDRFAYEQYF. CDR3 in DNA: TGTGCCAGCAGCCAAAGAAGAGACAGGTTTGCCTACGAGCAGTACTTC.

Note on this clone: Other nucleotide sequences from this sample produce the same CDR3. The genes are TRBV5-4 and TRBJ1-1, with TRBD1 matching over 9 bases. CDR1 and CDR2 from the germline V gene are SGHNT and YYREEE (reference sequence). The CDR3 sequence is 14 residues long. V lost 4 bases, J lost 5 bases, and 6 bases stayed unmatched. CDR3 loop: CASSPGQGRTEAFF. In nucleotides, the CDR3 is TGTGCCAGCAGCCCAGGACAGGGGCGTACTGAAGCTTTCTTT.

The V call is TRBV29-1, the J call TRBJ2-1; TRBD1 matches 12 bases. The CDR3 has 13 residues. CDR1 SQVTM and CDR2 ANQGSEA come from the germline V gene. V was clipped by 7 bases and J by 9 bases; unmatched bases: 7. CDR3 loop: CSATGTGGSEQFF. CDR3 bases: TGCAGCGCGACCGGGACAGGGGGCAGTGAGCAGTTCTTC.